The next 18 T cell receptor beta chains were all read from a single sample in a study of blood T cells in healthy people across ages. Primed by a sample-barcoded 5' primer and a J-beta primer mix, a second PCR proceeded for about 6 to 11 cycles. TCRdb fed the 5' RACE reads into MiXCR, producing one record per CDR3 protein. The data hold 800,000 to 1,300,000 distinct CDR3 sequences, with 20% to 25% observed a single time. The same data also went into a second study, on T cells of mothers and their children.

Sequenced input: blood. The source is a girl aged 2-9 years in good health.

This chain connects TRBV12-3 or TRBV12-4 to TRBJ2-7; D is possibly TRBD1 or TRBD2 (6 bases each). Trimming removed 6 bases at V and 6 bases at J, with 12 bases between. There are 12 residues in the CDR3. In DNA, the CDR3 is TGTGCCAGCAGCAACGGGGGCTCCGAGCAGTACTTC. It encodes CASSNGGSEQYF.

The CDR3 loop is CSARTEDYIPYEQYF. The CDR3 region has the DNA TGCAGTGCTAGAACGGAGGATTACATCCCCTACGAGCAGTACTTC. This sequence joins TRBV20-1 and TRBJ2-7, with D tentatively TRBD2 (5 bases). CDR1 and CDR2 (germline): DFQATT, SNEGSKA (reference sequence). The length of the CDR3 is 15 residues. Deletions cut 2 bases from V and 2 bases from J, with 16 bases between.

V gene TRBV5-1 combines with J gene TRBJ2-5, with 8 positions matching TRBD2. The ends lost 3 bases at V and 2 bases at J; junction bases unmatched: 9. Germline V gene data show CDR1 as SGHRS and CDR2 as YFSETQ. This CDR3 has 16 residues. The CDR3 protein is CASSSLRAGDQETQYF. For the CDR3, the DNA is TGCGCCAGCAGCTCTCTACGAGCGGGGGATCAAGAGACCCAGTACTTC.

About this clonotype itself: An end of the junction does not agree with germline; a read error may underlie this. This sequence joins TRBV28 and TRBJ2-7; 10 bases are shared with TRBD1. CDR3 length: 14 amino acids. Germline assignment: CDR1 MDHEN and CDR2 SYDVKM. The CDR3 reads CACSSGTGASEQYF. The DNA of the CDR3 is TGTGCCTGCAGTTCCGGGACAGGGGCATCCGAGCAGTACTTC.

This chain joins TRBV5-1 and TRBJ2-5, with D unclear. Near its end, the DNA agrees better with TRBJ2-7, so the J call may be wrong. CDR1 SGHRS and CDR2 YFSETQ come from the germline V gene. The CDR3 runs to 15 residues. This chain's CDR3 is CASSLSCDCVYEQYF. In DNA, the CDR3 is TGCGCCAGCAGCTTGTCTTGCGATTGCGTTTACGAGCAGTACTTC.

The V and J genes are TRBV5-1 and TRBJ2-5; 8 positions agree with TRBD1. Germline-derived CDR1 and CDR2 are SGHRS and YFSETQ. The CDR3 length is 16 residues. V lost 6 bases, J lost 5 bases, and 15 bases stayed unmatched. CDR3 bases: TGCGCCAGCACCCGAGGGGGAACAGGGGGAGAGGAGACCCAGTACTTC. Its translation is CASTRGGTGGEETQYF.

This clonotype was picked up a small number of times. The V call is TRBV13, the J call TRBJ1-4, with D possibly being TRBD1 (5 bases). Trimming took off 5 bases at V and 5 bases at J, with 15 bases between the two ends. The CDR3 extends over 15 amino acids. Germline assignment: CDR1 PRHDT and CDR2 FYEKMQ (reference sequence). The CDR3 reads CASSQREEGNEKLFF. CDR3 bases: TGTGCCAGCAGCCAGCGAGAAGAGGGGAATGAAAAACTGTTTTTT.

The V gene is TRBV7-9, the J gene TRBJ1-2; D not certain. CDR1 SEHNR and CDR2 FQNEAQ come from the germline V gene (reference sequence). This CDR3 contains 12 residues. V shed 8 bases and J shed 8 bases, with 15 bases lying between them. CDR3 in amino acids: CASELVAGGYTF. As DNA, the CDR3 is TGTGCCAGCGAGCTGGTGGCGGGCGGCTACACCTTC.

This clonotype has more than one count but fewer than ten. This CDR3 is missing its conserved last phenylalanine or tryptophan, likely due to a read error. The chain uses TRBV28 and TRBJ2-7; no definite D call. The J call may be in error: the DNA end matches TRBJ2-1 better. The CDR3 has 14 residues. Germline V gene data show CDR1 as MDHEN and CDR2 as SYDVKM. CDR3 sequence: CASSPRDNDNEQFL. CDR3 sequence (DNA): TGTGCCAGCAGCCCCCGTGACAACGACAATGAGCAGTTCCTC.

This clonotype was recorded a few times. The chain couples TRBV25-1 to TRBJ2-1, with 10 bases that match TRBD2. Germline-derived CDR1 and CDR2 are MGHDK and SYGVNS. The CDR3 covers 15 residues. With V trimmed by 6 bases and J by 4 bases, 6 bases remained unmatched. In DNA, the CDR3 is TGTGCCAGCAGAGAGACTAGCGGGCCGTACAATGAGCAGTTCTTC. As protein: CASRETSGPYNEQFF.

This clonotype was found a few times. The chain links TRBV2 to TRBJ2-1; 8 bases match TRBD2. The V gene's germline CDR1 is SNHLY and CDR2 FYNNEI. The J segment lost 6 bases and the V segment lost 7 bases, leaving 8 bases of the junction unmatched. This CDR3 is 14 amino acids long. In nucleotides, the CDR3 is TGTGCCAGCACCCCAGCGGGAGTGAGCAATGAGCAGTTCTTC. Its protein is CASTPAGVSNEQFF.

This clonotype was seen at least ten times. The chain is built from TRBV6-1 and TRBJ2-1, with 8 nucleotides matching TRBD2. Gene TRBJ2-5 matches the end of the DNA better, so the J call may be wrong. From germline, CDR1 is MNHNS and CDR2 SASEGT. This CDR3 has 16 amino acids. CDR3 nucleotides: TGTGCCAGCAGTAATCCAGCGGGAGCCACCACCGAGACCCAGTACTTC. Translation gives CASSNPAGATTETQYF.

This clonotype was counted between two and nine times. One end of the junction does not line up with germline, which may come from a read error. The chain carries TRBV20-1 and TRBJ2-5; D is unresolved. This CDR3 has 14 amino acids. Germline CDR1 is DFQATT and CDR2 is SNEGSKA (reference sequence). In DNA, the CDR3 is TGCAATGCTAGAGTTAAGTACTTGCAAGAGACCCAGTACTTC. Its translation is CNARVKYLQETQYF.

This chain joins TRBV15 and TRBJ1-1; D ambiguous. With 0 bases removed from V and 4 bases from J, the gap between germline ends came to 12 bases. The CDR3 is 15 amino acids. Per the germline V gene, CDR1 is LNHNV and CDR2 is YYDKDF (reference sequence). The CDR3 DNA is TGTGCCACCAGCAGAGATCCGGCGGGGTTCACTGAAGCTTTCTTT. This gives the protein CATSRDPAGFTEAFF.

This clonotype came up a few times. V usage is TRBV9 and J usage is TRBJ2-5; 8 bases are shared with TRBD1. Matching the DNA end better, TRBJ2-1 makes the J call doubtful. The CDR3 extends over 14 amino acids. Germline V gene lookup returns CDR1 SGDLS and CDR2 YYNGEE. The CDR3 region is CASNSFGQGNEQFF. The CDR3 bases are TGTGCCAGCAACAGCTTTGGACAGGGCAATGAGCAGTTCTTC.

The chain has TRBV7-3 and TRBJ2-7; 12 bases align to TRBD2. Trimming took 5 bases from V and 5 from J; bases not matched to a gene: 7. Per the germline V gene, CDR1 is SGHTA and CDR2 is FQGTGA. The CDR3 has 15 residues. Written as DNA, the CDR3 is TGTGCCAGCAGCGTGACTAGCGGGGGCCTAGACGAGCAGTACTTC. As protein: CASSVTSGGLDEQYF.

This clonotype showed up just a few times. The rearrangement links TRBV10-3 to TRBJ1-2; TRBD1 matches at 9 bases. V lost 2 bases to trimming and J lost 6 bases; unmatched junction nucleotides: 10. The CDR3 runs 16 residues. Germline loops: CDR1 ENHRY, CDR2 SYGVKD. As DNA, the CDR3 is TGTGCCATCAGTGAGACCCTTGGGGACAGGGTTAATGGCTACACCTTC. Protein sequence: CAISETLGDRVNGYTF.

This clonotype was counted between two and nine times. CDR3 in amino acids: CASSLVPAMSDYGYTF. CDR3 in DNA: TGCGCCAGCAGCTTGGTGCCAGCCATGAGCGACTATGGCTACACCTTC. V and J are TRBV5-1 and TRBJ1-2; no clear D. The CDR3 is 16 residues long. In germline, CDR1 is SGHRS, CDR2 YFSETQ. V lost 0 bases to trimming and J lost 3 bases, with 15 bases between them.